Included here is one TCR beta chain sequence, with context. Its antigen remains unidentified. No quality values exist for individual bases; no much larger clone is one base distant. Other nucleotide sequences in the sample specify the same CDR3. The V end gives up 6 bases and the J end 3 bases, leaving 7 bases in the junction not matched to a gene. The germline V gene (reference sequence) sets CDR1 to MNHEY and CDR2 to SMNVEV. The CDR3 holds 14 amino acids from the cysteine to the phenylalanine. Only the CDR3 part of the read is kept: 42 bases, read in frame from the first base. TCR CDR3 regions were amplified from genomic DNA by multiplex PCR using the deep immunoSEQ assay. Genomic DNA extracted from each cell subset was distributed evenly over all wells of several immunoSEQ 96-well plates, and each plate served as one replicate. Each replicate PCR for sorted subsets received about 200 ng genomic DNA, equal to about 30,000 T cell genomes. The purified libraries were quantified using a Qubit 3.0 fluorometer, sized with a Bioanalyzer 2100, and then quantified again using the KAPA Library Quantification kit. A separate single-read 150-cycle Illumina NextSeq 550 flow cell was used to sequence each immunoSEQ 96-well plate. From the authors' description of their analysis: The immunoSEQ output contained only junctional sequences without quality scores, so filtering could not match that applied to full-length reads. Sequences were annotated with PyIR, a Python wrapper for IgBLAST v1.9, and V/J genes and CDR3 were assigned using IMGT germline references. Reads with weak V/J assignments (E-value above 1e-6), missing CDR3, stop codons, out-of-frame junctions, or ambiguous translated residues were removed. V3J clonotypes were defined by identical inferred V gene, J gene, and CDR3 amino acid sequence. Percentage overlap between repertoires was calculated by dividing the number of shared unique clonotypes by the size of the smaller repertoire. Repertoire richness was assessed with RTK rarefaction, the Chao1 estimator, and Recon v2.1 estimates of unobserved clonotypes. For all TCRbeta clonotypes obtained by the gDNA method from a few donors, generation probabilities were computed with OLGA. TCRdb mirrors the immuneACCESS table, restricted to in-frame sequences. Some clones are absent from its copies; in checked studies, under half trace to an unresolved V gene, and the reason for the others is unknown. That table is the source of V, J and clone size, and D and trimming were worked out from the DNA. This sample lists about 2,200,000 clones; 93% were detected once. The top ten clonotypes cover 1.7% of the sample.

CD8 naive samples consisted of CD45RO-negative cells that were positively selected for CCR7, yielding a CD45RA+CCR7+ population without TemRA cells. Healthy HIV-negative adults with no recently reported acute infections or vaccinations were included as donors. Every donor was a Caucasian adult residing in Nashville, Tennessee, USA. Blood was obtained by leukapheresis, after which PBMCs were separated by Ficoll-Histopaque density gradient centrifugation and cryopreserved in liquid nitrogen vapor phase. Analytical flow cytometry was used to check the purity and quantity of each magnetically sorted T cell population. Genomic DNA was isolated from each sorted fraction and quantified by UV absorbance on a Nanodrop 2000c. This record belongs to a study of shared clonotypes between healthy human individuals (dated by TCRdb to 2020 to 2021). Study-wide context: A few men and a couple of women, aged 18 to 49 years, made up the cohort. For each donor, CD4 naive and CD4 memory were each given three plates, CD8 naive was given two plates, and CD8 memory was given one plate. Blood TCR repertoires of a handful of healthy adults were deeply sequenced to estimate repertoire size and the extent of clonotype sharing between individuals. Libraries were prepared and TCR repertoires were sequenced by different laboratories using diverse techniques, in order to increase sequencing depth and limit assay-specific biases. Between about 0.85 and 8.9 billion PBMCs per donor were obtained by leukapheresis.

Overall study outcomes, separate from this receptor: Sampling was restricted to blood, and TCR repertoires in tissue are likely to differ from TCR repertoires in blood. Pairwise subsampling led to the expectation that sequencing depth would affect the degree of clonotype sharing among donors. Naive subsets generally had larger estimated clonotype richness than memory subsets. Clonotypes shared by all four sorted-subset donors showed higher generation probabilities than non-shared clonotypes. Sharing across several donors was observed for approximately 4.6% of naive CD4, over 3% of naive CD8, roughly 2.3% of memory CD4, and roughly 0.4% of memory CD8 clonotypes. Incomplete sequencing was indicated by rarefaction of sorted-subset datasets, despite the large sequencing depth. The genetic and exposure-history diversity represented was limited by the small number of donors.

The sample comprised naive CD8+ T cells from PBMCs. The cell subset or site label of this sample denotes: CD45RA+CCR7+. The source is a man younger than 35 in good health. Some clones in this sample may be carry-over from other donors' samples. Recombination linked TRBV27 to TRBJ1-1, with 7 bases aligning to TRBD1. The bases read TGTGCCAGCAGCTACAGGGGTAGGGACACTGAAGCTTTCTTT. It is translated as CASSYRGRDTEAFF.